This T cell receptor beta chain was retrieved from a study of T cells in severe cutaneous drug reactions (dated 2019 in TCRdb). Background for the entire study: Patients were recruited between about 2011 and 2018 from Taiwan, Thailand and a European registry network. Only patients with a probable or definite SJS/TEN or DRESS diagnosis by RegiSCAR criteria were enrolled. The culprit drug was assigned using the Naranjo algorithm and the ALDEN drug causality algorithm. Patients in either the acute or the recovery stage provided biological samples, such as blister fluids/cells and PBMC. The study paired bulk TCR sequencing with single-cell sequencing, quantitative PCR validation, functional assays and transgenic mouse experiments. Libraries used iRepertoire multiplex PCR; authors cited a comparison showing similar capture of abundant clonotypes across iRepertoire and 5' RACE methods with or without UMI. The full study reports these points: The authors stated that further study is still needed to find out whether the public TCR applies more generally to SJS/TEN caused by other drugs. CBZ-SJS/TEN patients showed strongly increased TRBV12-4 usage, with an average of about 30% in blister cells and approximately 5.2% in PBMC. All seven CBZ-SJS/TEN blister samples contained a public TCRbeta CDR3 (mean roughly 15%), which was undetectable or scarce in tolerant-control and healthy-donor PBMC.

CDR1 SQVTM and CDR2 ANQGSEA are derived from the germline V gene. There are 12 amino acids in the CDR3, from cysteine to phenylalanine inclusive. The coding DNA is unavailable. Concerning this clonotype itself: Its antigen has not been determined.

For both bulk and single-cell sequencing, libraries were prepared with the iRepertoire multiplex PCR system using TCR subtype-specific primers. Multiplex PCR using primers aimed at the V, D and J gene regions produced the bulk TCR beta libraries. Bulk TCR library preparation used roughly 85-500 ng of RNA per sample as input. An Illumina MiSeq was used to sequence the bulk TCR beta amplicons. As for the original processing: Sample misassignments and low-quality sequencing reads were removed through quality control steps. CDR3 was defined as the amino acids between the V-gene Y[YFLI]C motif and the J-segment [FW]GXGT motif. The IMGT database served as the reference for assigning TRBV and TRBJ genes and CDR3 clonotypes. Per-sample TRBV expression was normalized to the mean of the same gene in PBMC from 44 healthy donors. The reads, reprocessed by TCRdb, yield one row per CDR3 protein sequence and no DNA. TCRdb, rather than the study authors, made the V and J calls. This specimen's table enumerates approximately 9,700 distinct CDR3 sequences. 20% to 25% of the sample goes to the ten largest clones.

The donors whose samples were sequenced had carbamazepine-induced Stevens-Johnson syndrome or toxic epidermal necrolysis (CBZ-SJS/TEN). Patients with drug-induced severe cutaneous adverse reactions had T cell receptor repertoires profiled by next-generation sequencing to look for drug-specific clonotypes. RNA was isolated from either blister cells of skin lesions or peripheral blood mononuclear cells. This TCR was sampled from a human donor with Stevens-Johnson syndrome, a severe cutaneous drug reaction. The chain is made from TRBV29-1 and TRBJ2-1. The sequencing sample was made of cells from a skin blister. The cell subset or site label corresponds to: unsorted cells from skin lesion blisters. CDR3 sequence: CSVEERDNEQFF.